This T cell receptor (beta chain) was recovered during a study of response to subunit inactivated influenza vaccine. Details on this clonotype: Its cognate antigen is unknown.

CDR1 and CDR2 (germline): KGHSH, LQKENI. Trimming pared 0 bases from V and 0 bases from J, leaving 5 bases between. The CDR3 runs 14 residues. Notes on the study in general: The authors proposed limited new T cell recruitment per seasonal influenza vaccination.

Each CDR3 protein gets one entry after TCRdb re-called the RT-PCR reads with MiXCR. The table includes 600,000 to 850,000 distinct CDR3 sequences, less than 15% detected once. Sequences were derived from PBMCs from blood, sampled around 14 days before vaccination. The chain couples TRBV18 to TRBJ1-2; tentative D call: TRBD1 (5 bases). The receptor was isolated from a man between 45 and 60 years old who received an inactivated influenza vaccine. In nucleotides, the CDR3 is TGTGCCAGCTCACCACCGACAGCTAACTATGGCTACACCTTC. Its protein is CASSPPTANYGYTF.